This T cell receptor beta chain was obtained from a study of blood T cell repertoires in COVID-19. Study context: Whether acute or convalescent, the COVID-19 samples came from the United States, Italy and Spain. Sources were T cells, B-cell-depleted T cells, or PBMCs; the material itself was cDNA or gDNA.

After removal of 5 bases from V and 10 bases from J, the junction contained 4 bases not matched to a gene. The germline gives CDR1 SNHLY, CDR2 FYNNEI. This CDR3 spans 14 amino acids. Only in-frame clones appear in the TCRdb table, and some are missing; sequencing was by immunoSEQ multiplex PCR. The sample holds about 190,000 clones, about nine tenths seen once. The sample consisted of peripheral blood. The chain is built from TRBV2 and TRBJ1-6; TRBD1 matches 11 bases. This receptor was taken from a man aged 25 to 40 with acute or convalescent COVID-19. CDR3 amino acids: CASSSGTGGSPLHF. The CDR3 coding sequence is TGTGCCAGCAGTTCCGGGACAGGGGGGTCACCCCTCCACTTT.